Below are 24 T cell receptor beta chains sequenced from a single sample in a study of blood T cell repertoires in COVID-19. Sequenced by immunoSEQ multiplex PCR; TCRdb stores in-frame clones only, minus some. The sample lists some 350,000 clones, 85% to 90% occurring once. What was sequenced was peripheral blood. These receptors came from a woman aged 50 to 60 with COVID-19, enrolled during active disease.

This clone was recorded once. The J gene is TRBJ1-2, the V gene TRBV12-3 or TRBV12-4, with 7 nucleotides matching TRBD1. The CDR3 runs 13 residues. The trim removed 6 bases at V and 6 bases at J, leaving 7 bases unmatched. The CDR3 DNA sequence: TGTGCCAGCAGCGCCGACAGGGTTGATGGCTACACCTTC. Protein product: CASSADRVDGYTF.

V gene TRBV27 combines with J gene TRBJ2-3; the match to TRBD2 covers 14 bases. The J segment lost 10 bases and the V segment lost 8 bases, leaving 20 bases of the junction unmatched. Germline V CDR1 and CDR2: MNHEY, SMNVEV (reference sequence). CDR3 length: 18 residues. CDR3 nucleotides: TGTGCCAGCTCTTCTGGACTAGCGGGGGGCTACGCCCGGGAGGCGCAGTATTTT. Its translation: CASSSGLAGGYAREAQYF.

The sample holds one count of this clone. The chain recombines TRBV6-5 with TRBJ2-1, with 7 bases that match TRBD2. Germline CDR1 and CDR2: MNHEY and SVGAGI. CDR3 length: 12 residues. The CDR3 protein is CGSGISYNEQFF. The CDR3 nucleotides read TGTGGGAGCGGGATTTCTTACAATGAGCAGTTCTTC.

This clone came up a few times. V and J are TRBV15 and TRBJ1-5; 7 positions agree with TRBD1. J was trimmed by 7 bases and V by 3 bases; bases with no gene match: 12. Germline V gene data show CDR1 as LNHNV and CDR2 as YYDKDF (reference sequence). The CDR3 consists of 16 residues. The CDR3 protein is CATSSNPRRTGQPQHF. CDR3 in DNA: TGTGCCACCAGCAGCAACCCCCGTAGGACAGGCCAGCCCCAGCATTTT.

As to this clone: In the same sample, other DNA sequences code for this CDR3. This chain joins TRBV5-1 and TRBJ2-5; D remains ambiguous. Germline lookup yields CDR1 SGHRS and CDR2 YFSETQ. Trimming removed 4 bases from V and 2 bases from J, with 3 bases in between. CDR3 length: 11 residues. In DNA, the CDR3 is TGCGCCAGCAGCCGGCAAGAGACCCAGTACTTC. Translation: CASSRQETQYF.

The CDR3 DNA is TGCGCCAGCGTAAAGCGGGAGGGCTCCTACAATGAGCAGTTCTTC. The encoded protein is CASVKREGSYNEQFF. The J gene is TRBJ2-1, the V gene TRBV10-1, with 10 nucleotides matching TRBD2. CDR3 length equals 15 residues. The V and J ends lost 8 bases and 0 bases, in that order; junction bases with no gene match: 4. CDR1 is WNHNN, CDR2 SYGVQD, per germline (reference sequence).

DNA for the CDR3: TGTGCCTGGAGCCTCGGAACGGGAACAGATACGCAGTATTTT. Protein product: CAWSLGTGTDTQYF. The chain links TRBV30 to TRBJ2-3, with D tentatively TRBD2 (5 bases). V shed 3 bases and J shed 3 bases, with 13 bases lying between them. There are 14 residues in the CDR3. Germline V gives CDR1 GTSNPN, CDR2 SVGIG (reference sequence). Full variable domain (missing parts from reference TRBV30 and TRBJ2-3): SQTIHQWPATLVQPVGSPLSLECTVEGTSNPNLYWYRQAAGRGLQLLFYSVGIGQISSEVPQNLSASRPQDRQFILSSKKLLLSDSGFYLCAWSLGTGTDTQYFGPGTRLTVL.

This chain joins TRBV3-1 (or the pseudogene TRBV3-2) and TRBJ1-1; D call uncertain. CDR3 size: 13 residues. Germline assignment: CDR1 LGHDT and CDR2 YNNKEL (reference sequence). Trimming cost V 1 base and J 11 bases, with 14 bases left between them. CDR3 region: CASSQAGGVGAFF. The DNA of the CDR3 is TGTGCCAGCAGCCAAGCGGGCGGGGTCGGGGCTTTCTTT.

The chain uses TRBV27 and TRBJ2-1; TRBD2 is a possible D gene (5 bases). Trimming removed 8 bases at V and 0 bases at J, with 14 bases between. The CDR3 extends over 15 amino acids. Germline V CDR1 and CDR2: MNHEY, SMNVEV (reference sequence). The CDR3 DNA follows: TGTGCCAGCTCGAGTACTAGTAGCTCCTACAATGAGCAGTTCTTC. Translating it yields CASSSTSSSYNEQFF.

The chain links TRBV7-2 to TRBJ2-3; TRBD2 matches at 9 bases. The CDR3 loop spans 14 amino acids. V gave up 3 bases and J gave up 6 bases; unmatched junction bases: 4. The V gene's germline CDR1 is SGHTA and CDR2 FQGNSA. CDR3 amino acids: CASSFAGGSDTQYF. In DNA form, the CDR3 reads TGTGCCAGCAGCTTCGCGGGAGGGTCGGATACGCAGTATTTT.

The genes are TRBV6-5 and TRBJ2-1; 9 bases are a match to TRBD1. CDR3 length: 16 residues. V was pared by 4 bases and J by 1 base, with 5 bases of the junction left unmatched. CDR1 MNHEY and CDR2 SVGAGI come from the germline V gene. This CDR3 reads CASSSTGTGSYNEQFF. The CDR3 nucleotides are TGTGCCAGCAGTTCCACCGGGACAGGGTCCTACAATGAGCAGTTCTTC.

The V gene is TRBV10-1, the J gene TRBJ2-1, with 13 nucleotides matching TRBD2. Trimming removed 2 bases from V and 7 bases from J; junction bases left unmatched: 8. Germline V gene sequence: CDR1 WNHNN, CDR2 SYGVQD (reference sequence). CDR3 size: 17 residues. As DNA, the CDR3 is TGCGCCAGCAGTGAGACCGGACTAGCGGGAGTTGGTAATGAGCAGTTCTTC. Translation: CASSETGLAGVGNEQFF.

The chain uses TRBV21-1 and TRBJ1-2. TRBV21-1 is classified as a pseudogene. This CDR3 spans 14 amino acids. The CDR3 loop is CASNISSGGRGYTF. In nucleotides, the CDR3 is TGTGCCAGCAATATTTCGTCGGGGGGCCGTGGCTACACCTTC.

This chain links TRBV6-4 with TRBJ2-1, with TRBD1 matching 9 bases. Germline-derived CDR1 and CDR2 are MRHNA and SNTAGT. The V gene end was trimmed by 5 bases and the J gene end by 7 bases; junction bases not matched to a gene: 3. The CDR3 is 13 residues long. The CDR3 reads CASSRDRVNEQFF. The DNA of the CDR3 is TGTGCCAGCAGTAGGGACAGGGTTAATGAGCAGTTCTTC.

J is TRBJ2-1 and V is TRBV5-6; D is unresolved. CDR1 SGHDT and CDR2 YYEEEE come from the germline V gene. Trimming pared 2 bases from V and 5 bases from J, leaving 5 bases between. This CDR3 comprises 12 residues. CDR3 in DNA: TGTGCCAGCAGCTTTTTAGACAATGAGCAGTTCTTC. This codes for CASSFLDNEQFF. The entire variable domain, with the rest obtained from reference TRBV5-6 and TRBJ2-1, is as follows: DAGVTQSPTHLIKTRGQQVTLRCSPKSGHDTVSWYQQALGQGPQFIFQYYEEEERQRGNFPDRFSGHQFPNYSSELNVNALLLGDSALYLCASSFLDNEQFFGPGTRLTVL.

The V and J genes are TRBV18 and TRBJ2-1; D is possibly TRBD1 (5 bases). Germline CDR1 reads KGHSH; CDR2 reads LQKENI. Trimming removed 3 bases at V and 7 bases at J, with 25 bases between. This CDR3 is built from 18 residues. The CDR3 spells CASSPGSIVQGPRNEQFF. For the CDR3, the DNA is TGTGCCAGCTCACCCGGGTCAATTGTCCAGGGCCCGCGGAATGAGCAGTTCTTC.

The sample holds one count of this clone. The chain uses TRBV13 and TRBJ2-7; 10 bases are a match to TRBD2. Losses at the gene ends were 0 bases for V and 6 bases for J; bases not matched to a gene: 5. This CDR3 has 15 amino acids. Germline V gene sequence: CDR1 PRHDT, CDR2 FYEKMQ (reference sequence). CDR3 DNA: TGTGCCAGCAGCTTAGGCCCTAGCGGGAGTACCGAGCAGTACTTC. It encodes CASSLGPSGSTEQYF. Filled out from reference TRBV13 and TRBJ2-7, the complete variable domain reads AAGVIQSPRHLIKEKRETATLKCYPIPRHDTVYWYQQGPGQDPQFLISFYEKMQSDKGSIPDRFSAQQFSDYHSELNMSSLELGDSALYFCASSLGPSGSTEQYFGPGTRLTVT.

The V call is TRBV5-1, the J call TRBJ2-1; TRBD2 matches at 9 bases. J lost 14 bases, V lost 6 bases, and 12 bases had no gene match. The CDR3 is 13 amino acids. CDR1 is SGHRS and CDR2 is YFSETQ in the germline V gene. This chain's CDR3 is CASTVVAGGPEFF. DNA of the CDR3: TGCGCCAGCACTGTCGTTGCGGGAGGGCCCGAGTTCTTC.

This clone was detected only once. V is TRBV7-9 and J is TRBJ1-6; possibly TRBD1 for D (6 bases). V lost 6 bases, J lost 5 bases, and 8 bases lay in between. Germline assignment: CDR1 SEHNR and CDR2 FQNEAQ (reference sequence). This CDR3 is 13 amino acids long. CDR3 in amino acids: CASRDSDNSPLHF. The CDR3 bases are TGTGCCAGCAGGGACAGTGATAATTCACCCCTCCACTTT.

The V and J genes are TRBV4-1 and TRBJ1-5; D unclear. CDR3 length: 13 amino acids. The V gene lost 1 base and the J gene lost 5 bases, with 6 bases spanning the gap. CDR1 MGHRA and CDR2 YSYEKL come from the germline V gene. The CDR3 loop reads CASSQVSDQPQHF. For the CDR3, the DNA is TGCGCCAGCAGCCAAGTTTCCGATCAGCCCCAGCATTTT.

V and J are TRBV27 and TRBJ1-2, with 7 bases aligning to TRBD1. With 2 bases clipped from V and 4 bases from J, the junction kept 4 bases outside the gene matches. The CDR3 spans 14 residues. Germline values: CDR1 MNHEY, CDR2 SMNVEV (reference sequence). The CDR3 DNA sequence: TGTGCCAGCAGTTTAGACAGGGTTGGCTATGGCTACACCTTC. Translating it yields CASSLDRVGYGYTF.

CDR3 loop: CASSYGRVDTQYF. In nucleotides, the CDR3 is TGTGCCAGCAGTTATGGCAGGGTAGATACGCAGTATTTT. The genes are TRBV6-5 and TRBJ2-3; D may be TRBD1 (5 bases). CDR3 length: 13 residues. V was cut by 3 bases and J by 5 bases, with 9 bases left in between. Germline V CDR1 and CDR2: MNHEY, SVGAGI.

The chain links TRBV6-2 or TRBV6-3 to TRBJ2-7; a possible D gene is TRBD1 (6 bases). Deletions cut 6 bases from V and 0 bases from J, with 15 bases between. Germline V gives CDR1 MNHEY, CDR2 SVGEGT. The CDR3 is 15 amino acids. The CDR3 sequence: CASSLGTLGSYEQYF. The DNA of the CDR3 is TGTGCCAGCAGCTTGGGGACACTTGGCTCCTACGAGCAGTACTTC.

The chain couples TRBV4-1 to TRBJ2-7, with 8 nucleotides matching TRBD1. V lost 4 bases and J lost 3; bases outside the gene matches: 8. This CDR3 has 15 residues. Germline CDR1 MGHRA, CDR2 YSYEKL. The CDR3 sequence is CASSPPGQAGYEQYF. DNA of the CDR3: TGCGCCAGCAGCCCACCGGGACAGGCGGGCTACGAGCAGTACTTC.